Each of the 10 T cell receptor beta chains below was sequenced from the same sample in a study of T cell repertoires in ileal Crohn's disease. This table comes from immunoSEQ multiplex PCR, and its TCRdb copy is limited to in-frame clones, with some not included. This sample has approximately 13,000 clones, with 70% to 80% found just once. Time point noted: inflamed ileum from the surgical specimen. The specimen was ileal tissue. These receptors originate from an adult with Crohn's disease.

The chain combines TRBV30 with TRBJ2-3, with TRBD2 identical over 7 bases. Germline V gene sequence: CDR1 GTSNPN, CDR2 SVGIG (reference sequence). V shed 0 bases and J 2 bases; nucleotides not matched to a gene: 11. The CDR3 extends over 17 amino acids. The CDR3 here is CAWSVVPLAELTDTQYF. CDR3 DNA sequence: TGTGCCTGGAGTGTAGTCCCTCTAGCGGAGCTCACAGATACGCAGTATTTT.

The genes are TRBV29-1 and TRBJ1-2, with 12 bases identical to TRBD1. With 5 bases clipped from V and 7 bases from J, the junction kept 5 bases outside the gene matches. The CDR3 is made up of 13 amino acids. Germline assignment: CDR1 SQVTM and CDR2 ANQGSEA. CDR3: CSVKGQGAGGYTF. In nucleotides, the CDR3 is TGCAGCGTTAAGGGACAGGGGGCCGGTGGCTACACCTTC.

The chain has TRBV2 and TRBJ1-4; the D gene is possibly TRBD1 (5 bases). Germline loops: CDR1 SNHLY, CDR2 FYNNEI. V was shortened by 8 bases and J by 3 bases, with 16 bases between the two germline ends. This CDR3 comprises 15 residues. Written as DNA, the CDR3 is TGTGCCAGCGGACGACAGCCCCCGGCTAATGAAAAACTGTTTTTT. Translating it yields CASGRQPPANEKLFF.

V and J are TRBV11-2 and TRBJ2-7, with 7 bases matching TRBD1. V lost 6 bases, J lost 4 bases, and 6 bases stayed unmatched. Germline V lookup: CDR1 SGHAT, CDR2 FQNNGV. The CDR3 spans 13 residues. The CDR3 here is CASSYSTGYEQYF. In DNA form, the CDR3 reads TGTGCCAGCAGTTATTCGACAGGGTACGAGCAGTACTTC. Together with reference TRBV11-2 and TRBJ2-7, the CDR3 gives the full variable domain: EAGVAQSPRYKIIEKRQSVAFWCNPISGHATLYWYQQILGQGPKLLIQFQNNGVVDDSQLPKDRFSAERLKGVDSTLKIQPAKLEDSAVYLCASSYSTGYEQYFGPGTRLTVT.

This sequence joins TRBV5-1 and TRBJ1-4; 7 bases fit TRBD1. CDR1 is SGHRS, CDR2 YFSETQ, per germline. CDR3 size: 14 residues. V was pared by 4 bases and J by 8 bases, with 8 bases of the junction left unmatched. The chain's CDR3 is CASSRTGVGEKLFF. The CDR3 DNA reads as TGCGCCAGCAGCCGCACAGGGGTAGGAGAAAAACTGTTTTTT.

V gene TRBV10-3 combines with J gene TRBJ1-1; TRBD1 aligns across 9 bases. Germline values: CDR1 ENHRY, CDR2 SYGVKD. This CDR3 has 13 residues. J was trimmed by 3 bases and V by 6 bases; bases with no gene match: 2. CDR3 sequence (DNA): TGTGCCATCAGCCGGACAGGGGACACTGAAGCTTTCTTT. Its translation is CAISRTGDTEAFF.

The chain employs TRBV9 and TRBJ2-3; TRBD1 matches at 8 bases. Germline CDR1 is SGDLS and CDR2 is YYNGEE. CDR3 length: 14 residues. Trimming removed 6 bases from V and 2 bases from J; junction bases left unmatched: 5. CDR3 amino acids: CASTRGPYTDTQYF. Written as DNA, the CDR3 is TGTGCCAGCACCAGGGGGCCTTACACAGATACGCAGTATTTT. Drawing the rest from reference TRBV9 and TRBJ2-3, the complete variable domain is DSGVTQTPKHLITATGQRVTLRCSPRSGDLSVYWYQQSLDQGLQFLIQYYNGEERAKGNILERFSAQQFPDLHSELNLSSLELGDSALYFCASTRGPYTDTQYFGPGTRLTVL.

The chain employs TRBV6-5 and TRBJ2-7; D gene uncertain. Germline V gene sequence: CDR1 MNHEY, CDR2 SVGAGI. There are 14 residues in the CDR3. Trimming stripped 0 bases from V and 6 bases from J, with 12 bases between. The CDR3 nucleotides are TGTGCCAGCAGTTACTCGAGAACCCGCATCGAGCAGTACTTC. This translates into CASSYSRTRIEQYF.

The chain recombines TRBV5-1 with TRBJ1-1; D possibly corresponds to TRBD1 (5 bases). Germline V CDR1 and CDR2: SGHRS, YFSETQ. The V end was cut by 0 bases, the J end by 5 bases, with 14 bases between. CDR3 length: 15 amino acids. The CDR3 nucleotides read TGCGCCAGCAGCTTGGAAGGGAAGGGGTGGACTGAAGCTTTCTTT. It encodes CASSLEGKGWTEAFF.

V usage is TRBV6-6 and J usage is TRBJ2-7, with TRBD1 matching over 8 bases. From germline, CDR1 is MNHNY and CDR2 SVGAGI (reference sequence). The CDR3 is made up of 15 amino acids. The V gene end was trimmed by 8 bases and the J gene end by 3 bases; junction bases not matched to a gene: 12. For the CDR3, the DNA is TGTGCCAGCGTAAAACAGACAGGGGCTGGCTACGAGCAGTACTTC. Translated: CASVKQTGAGYEQYF.